This T cell receptor (beta chain) derives from a study of T cell repertoires in cytomegalovirus infection. Overall study context: Shared public TCR beta signatures pointed to both CMV infection and a matching HLA type.

With 1 base removed from V and 7 bases from J, the gap between germline ends came to 11 bases. This CDR3 is built from 14 residues. Germline lookup yields CDR1 MGHRA and CDR2 YSYEKL. In regard to this clonotype: The antigen is not known.

TCRdb re-called the reads through MiXCR, storing one row per CDR3 protein. The data hold 200,000 or so distinct CDR3 sequences, with approximately 19% observed a single time. General study results and limits: Dominating the ex vivo response were HLA-C-restricted CMV-specific TCR beta clonotypes.

The source of this sequence is a human donor in good health (CMV status not recorded). Some clones in this sample may be carry-over from other donors' samples. The material sequenced was PBMCs. The V and J genes are TRBV4-1 and TRBJ1-5; perhaps TRBD1 as D (5 bases). CDR3: CASSQGRGRQPQHF. CDR3 nucleotides: TGCGCCAGCAGCCAAGGACGGGGCAGGCAGCCCCAGCATTTT.